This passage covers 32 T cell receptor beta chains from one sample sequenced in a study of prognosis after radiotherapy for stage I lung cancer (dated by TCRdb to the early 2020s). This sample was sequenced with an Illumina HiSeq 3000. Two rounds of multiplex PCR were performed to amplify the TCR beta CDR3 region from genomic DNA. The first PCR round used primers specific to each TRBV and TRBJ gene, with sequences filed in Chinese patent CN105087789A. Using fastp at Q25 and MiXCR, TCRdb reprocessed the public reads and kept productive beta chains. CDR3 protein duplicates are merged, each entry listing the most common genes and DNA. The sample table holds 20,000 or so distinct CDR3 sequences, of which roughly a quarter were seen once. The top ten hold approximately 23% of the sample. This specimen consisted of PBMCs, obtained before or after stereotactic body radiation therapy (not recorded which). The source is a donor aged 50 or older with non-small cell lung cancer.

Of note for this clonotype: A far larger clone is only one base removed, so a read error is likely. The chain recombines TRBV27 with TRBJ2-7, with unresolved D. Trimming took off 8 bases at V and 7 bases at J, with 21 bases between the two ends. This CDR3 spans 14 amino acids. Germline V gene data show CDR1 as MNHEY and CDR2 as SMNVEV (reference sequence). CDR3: CASGETSTYNEQYF. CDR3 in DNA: TGTGCCAGCGGGGAAACGTCTACCTACAATGAGCAGTACTTC.

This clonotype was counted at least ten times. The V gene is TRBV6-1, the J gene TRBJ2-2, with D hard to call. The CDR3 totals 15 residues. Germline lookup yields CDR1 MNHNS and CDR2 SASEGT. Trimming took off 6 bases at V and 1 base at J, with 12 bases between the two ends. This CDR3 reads CASRAFGVNTGELFF. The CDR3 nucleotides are TGTGCCAGCAGGGCGTTTGGGGTGAACACCGGGGAGCTGTTTTTT.

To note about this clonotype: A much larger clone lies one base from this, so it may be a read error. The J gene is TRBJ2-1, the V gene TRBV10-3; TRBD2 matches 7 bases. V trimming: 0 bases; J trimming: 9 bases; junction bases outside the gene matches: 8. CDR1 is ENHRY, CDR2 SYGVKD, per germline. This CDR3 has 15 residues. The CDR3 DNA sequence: TGTGCCATCAGTGAGTCAAGCGGGGAGGTAGTTGAGCAGTTCTTC. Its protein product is CAISESSGEVVEQFF.

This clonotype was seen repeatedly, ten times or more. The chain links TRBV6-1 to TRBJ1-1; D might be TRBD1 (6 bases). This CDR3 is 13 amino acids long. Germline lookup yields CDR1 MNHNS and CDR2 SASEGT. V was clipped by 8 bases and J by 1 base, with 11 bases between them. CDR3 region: CASGDTENTEAFF. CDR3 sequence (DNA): TGTGCCAGCGGGGACACAGAGAACACTGAAGCTTTCTTT.

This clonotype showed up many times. As DNA, the CDR3 is TGCAGCGTCGAGGGTCCGGAGGGAGCTTTCTTT. Its protein product is CSVEGPEGAFF. This chain joins TRBV29-1 and TRBJ1-1; D not certain. This CDR3 has 11 amino acids. V lost 6 bases and J lost 10, with 15 bases in between. Germline loops: CDR1 SQVTM, CDR2 ANQGSEA.

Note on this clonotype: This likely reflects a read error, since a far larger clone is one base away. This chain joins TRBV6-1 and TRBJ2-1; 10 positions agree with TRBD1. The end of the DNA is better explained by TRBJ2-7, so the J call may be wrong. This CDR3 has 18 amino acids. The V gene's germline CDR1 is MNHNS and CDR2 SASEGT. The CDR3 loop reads CASSERDIRTGGSYEQYF. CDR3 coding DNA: TGTGCCAGCAGTGAAAGAGATATCCGGACAGGGGGCTCCTACGAGCAGTACTTC.

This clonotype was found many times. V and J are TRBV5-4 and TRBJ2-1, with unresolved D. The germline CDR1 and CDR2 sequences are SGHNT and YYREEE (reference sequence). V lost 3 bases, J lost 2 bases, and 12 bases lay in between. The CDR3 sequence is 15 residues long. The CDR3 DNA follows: TGTGCCAGCAGCTCCAGCCCCACAACCTACAATGAGCAGTTCTTC. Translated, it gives CASSSSPTTYNEQFF. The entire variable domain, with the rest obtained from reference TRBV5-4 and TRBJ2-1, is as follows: ETGVTQSPTHLIKTRGQQVTLRCSSQSGHNTVSWYQQALGQGPQFIFQYYREEENGRGNFPPRFSGLQFPNYSSELNVNALELDDSALYLCASSSSPTTYNEQFFGPGTRLTVL.

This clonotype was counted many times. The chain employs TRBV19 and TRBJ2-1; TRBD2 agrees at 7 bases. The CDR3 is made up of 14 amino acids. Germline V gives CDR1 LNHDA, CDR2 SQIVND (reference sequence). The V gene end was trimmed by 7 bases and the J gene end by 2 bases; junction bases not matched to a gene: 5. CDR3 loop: CASMTSSAYNEQFF. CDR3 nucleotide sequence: TGTGCCAGTATGACTAGCAGTGCCTACAATGAGCAGTTCTTC.

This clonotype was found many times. The CDR3 nucleotides are TGCGCCAGCAGCCCCGGAGGGGCAGATACGCAGTATTTT. As protein: CASSPGGADTQYF. The gene calls are TRBV5-1 and TRBJ2-3, with D possibly TRBD2 on 6 matching bases. The CDR3 runs to 13 residues. V was clipped by 4 bases and J by 4 bases, with 10 bases between them. Germline lookup yields CDR1 SGHRS and CDR2 YFSETQ.

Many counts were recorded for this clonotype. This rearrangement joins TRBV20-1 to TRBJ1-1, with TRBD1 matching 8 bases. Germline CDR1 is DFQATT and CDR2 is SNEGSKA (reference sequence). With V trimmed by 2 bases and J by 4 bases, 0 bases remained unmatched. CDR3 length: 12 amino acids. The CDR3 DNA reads TGCAGTGCTAGAACAGGGGGCACTGAAGCTTTCTTT. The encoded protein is CSARTGGTEAFF.

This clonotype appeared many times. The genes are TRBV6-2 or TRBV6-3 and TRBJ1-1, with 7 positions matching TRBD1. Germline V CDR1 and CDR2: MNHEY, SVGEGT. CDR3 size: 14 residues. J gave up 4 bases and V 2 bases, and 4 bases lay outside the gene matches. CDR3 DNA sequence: TGTGCCAGCAGTTACGGTCAGGGGGTCACTGAAGCTTTCTTT. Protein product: CASSYGQGVTEAFF.

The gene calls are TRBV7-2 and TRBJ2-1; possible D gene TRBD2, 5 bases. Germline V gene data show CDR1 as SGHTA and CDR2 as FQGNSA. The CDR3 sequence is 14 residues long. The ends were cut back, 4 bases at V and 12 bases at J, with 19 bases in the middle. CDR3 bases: TGTGCCAGCAGCTACCCTCCCGGGGAAGGGATGCAGTTCTTC. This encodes CASSYPPGEGMQFF. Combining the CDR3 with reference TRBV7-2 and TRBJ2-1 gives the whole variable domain GAGVSQSPSNKVTEKGKDVELRCDPISGHTALYWYRQSLGQGLEFLIYFQGNSAPDKSGLPSDRFSAERTGGSVSTLTIQRTQQEDSAVYLCASSYPPGEGMQFFGPGTRLTVL.

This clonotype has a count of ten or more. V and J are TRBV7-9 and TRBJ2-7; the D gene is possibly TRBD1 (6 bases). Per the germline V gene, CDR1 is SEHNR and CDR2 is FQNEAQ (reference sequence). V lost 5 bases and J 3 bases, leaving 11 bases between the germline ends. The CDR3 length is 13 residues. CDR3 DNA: TGTGCCAGCAGCAAAGGACAGAACTACGAGCAGTACTTC. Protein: CASSKGQNYEQYF.

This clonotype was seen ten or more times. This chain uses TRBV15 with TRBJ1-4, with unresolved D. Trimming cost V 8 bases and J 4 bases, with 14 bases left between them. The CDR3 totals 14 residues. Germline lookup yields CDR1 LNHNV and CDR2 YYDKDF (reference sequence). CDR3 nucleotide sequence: TGTGCCACCCGGTGGGCCCTCGGTAATGAAAAACTGTTTTTT. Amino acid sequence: CATRWALGNEKLFF.

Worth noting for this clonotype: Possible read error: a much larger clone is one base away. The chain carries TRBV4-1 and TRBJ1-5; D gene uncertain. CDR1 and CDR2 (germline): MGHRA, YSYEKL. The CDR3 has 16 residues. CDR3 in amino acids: CASSGRDKPSSQPQHF. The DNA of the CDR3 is TGCGCCAGCAGCGGCCGGGATAAGCCTAGCAGTCAGCCCCAGCATTTT.

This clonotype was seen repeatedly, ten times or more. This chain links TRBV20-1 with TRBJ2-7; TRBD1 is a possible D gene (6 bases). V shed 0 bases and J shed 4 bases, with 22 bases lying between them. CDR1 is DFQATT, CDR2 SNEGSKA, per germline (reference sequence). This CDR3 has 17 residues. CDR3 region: CSARDSGSRGDIYEQYF. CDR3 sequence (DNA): TGCAGTGCTAGAGATAGTGGATCCAGGGGCGATATATACGAGCAGTACTTC.

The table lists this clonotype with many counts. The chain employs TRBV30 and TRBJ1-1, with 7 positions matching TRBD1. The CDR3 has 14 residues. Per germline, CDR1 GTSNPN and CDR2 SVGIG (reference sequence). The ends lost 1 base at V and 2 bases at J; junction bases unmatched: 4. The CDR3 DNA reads TGTGCCTGGAGTGCACAGGGGTCCAACACTGAAGCTTTCTTT. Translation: CAWSAQGSNTEAFF. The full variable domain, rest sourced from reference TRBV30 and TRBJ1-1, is SQTIHQWPATLVQPVGSPLSLECTVEGTSNPNLYWYRQAAGRGLQLLFYSVGIGQISSEVPQNLSASRPQDRQFILSSKKLLLSDSGFYLCAWSAQGSNTEAFFGQGTRLTVV.

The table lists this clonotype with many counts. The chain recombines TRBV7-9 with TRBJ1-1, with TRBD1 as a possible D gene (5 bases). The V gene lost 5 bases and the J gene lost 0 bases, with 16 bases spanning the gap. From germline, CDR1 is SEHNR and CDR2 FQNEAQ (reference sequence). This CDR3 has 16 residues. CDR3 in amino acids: CASSLHVGGLNTEAFF. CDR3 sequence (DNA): TGTGCCAGCAGCCTTCACGTCGGGGGACTGAACACTGAAGCTTTCTTT.

The CDR3 sequence is CASSSSNRNNYGYTF. CDR3 nucleotides: TGTGCCAGCAGTTCGTCTAACCGGAATAACTATGGCTACACCTTC. The chain joins TRBV6-2 or TRBV6-3 to TRBJ1-2, with D uncertain. The length of the CDR3 is 15 residues. In germline, CDR1 is MNHEY, CDR2 SVGEGT. V dropped 4 bases and J dropped 1 base, with 13 bases sitting between them.

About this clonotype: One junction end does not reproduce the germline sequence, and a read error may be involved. CDR3 DNA: TGTGCCACCAGCAGAGATCGGGGCTGGGGGGCCAACGTCATGACTTTC. It specifies CATSRDRGWGANVMTF. The V and J genes are TRBV15 and TRBJ2-6; D assignment may be TRBD1 or TRBD2 (6 bases each). CDR1 is LNHNV, CDR2 YYDKDF, per germline (reference sequence). This CDR3 spans 16 amino acids. Full variable domain (remainder filled in from reference TRBV15 and TRBJ2-6): DAMVIQNPRYQVTQFGKPVTLSCSQTLNHNVMYWYQQKSSQAPKLLFHYYDKDFNNEADTPDNFQSRRPNTSFCFLDIRSPGLGDTAMYLCATSRDRGWGANVMTFGAGSRLTVL.

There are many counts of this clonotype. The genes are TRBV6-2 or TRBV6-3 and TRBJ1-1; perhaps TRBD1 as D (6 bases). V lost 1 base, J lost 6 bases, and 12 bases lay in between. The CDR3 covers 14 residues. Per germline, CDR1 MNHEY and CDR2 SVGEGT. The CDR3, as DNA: TGTGCCAGCAGTTACTTGGGGGCGCATCCTGAAGCTTTCTTT. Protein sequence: CASSYLGAHPEAFF.

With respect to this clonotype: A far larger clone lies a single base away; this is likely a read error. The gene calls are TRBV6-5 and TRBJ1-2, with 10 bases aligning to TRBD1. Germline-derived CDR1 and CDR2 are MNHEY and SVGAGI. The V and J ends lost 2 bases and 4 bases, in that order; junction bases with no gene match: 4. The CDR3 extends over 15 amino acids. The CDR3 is CASSYDRGQIYGYTF. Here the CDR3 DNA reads TGTGCCAGCAGTTACGACAGGGGGCAGATCTATGGCTACACCTTC.

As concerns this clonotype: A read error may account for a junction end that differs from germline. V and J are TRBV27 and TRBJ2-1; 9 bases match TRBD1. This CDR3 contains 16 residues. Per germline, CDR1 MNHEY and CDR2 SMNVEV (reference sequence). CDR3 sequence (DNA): TGTGTCAGCAGAAACCTCCGGGACAGGGATTTGCATGATCAGTTCTTC. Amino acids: CVSRNLRDRDLHDQFF.

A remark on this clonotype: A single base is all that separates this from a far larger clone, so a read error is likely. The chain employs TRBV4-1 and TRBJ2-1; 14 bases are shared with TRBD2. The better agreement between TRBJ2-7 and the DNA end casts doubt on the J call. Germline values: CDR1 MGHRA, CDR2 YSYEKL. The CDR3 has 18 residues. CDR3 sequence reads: CASSPDARTSGRSYQQYF. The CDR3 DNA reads TGCGCCAGCAGCCCCGACGCAAGGACTAGCGGGAGGTCCTACCAGCAGTACTTC.

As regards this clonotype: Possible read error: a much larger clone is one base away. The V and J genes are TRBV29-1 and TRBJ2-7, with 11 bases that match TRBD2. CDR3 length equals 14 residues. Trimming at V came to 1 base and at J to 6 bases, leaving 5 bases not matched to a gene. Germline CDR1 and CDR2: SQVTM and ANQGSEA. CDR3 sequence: CSVEGLAGRGEQYF. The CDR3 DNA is TGCAGCGTTGAAGGACTAGCGGGACGAGGCGAGCAGTACTTC.

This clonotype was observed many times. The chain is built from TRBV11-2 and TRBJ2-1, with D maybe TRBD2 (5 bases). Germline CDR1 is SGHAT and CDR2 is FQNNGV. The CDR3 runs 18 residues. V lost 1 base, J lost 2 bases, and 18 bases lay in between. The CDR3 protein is CASSLGLSGSAPYNEQFF. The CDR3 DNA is TGTGCCAGCAGCTTAGGTTTGAGTGGGAGTGCCCCCTACAATGAGCAGTTCTTC.

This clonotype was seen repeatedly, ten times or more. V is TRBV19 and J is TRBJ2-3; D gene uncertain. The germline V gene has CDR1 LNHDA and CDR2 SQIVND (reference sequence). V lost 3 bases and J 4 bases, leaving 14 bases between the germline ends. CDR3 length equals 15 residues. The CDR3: CASSIGGVGSDTQYF. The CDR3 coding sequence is TGTGCCAGTAGTATTGGTGGGGTTGGTTCAGATACGCAGTATTTT.

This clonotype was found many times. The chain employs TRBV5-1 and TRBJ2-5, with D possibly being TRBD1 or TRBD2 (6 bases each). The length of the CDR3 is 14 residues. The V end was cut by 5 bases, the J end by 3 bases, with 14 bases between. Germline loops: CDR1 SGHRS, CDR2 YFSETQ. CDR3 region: CASSTGATEETQYF. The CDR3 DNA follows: TGCGCCAGCAGTACGGGGGCGACCGAAGAGACCCAGTACTTC.

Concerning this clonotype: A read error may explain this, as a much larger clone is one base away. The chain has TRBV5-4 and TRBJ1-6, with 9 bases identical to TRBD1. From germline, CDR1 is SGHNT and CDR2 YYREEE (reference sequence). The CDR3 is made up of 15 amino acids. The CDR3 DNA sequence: TGTGTCAGCAGCGGGCCGGGACAGGGCGGTTCACCCCTCCACTTT. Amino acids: CVSSGPGQGGSPLHF.

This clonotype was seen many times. This CDR3 reads CASRSWQGVSYEQYF. The CDR3 nucleotides are TGTGCCAGCAGGTCTTGGCAGGGGGTCTCCTACGAGCAGTACTTC. The V call is TRBV28, the J call TRBJ2-7; TRBD1 matches 7 bases. CDR3 length: 15 residues. The J segment lost 0 bases and the V segment lost 6 bases, leaving 8 bases of the junction unmatched. From germline, CDR1 is MDHEN and CDR2 SYDVKM.

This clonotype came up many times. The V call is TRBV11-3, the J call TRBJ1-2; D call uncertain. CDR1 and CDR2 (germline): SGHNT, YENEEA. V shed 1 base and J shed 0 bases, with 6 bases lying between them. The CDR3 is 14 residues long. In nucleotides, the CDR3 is TGTGCCAGCAGCTTAGGGGAAGCTAACTATGGCTACACCTTC. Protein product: CASSLGEANYGYTF.

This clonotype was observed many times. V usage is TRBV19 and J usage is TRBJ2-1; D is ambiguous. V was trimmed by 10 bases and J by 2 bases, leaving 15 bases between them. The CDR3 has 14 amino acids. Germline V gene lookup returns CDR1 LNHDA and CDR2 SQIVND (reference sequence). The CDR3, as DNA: TGTGCCACCCTATCGGGCTTTCCCTACAATGAGCAGTTCTTC. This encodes CATLSGFPYNEQFF.